Following are 22 T cell receptor beta chains from one sample sequenced in a study of cytomegalovirus exposure and HLA in healthy donors. It was with 60 Vbeta and 13 Jbeta primers that the PCR ran. Generated by immunoSEQ multiplex PCR, the TCRdb table keeps only in-frame clones and is missing some. This sample has roughly 220,000 clones, with roughly three quarters found just once. The material sequenced was PBMCs. Receptor source: a man aged 45-65 years in good health and CMV-seronegative.

J is TRBJ2-7 and V is TRBV30; 7 bases line up with TRBD1. Germline V gives CDR1 GTSNPN, CDR2 SVGIG (reference sequence). CDR3 size: 16 residues. The trim removed 1 base at V and 0 bases at J, leaving 9 bases unmatched. The CDR3 loop reads CAWSAPRQGTSYEQYF. Written as DNA, the CDR3 is TGTGCCTGGAGTGCCCCCCGACAGGGAACCTCCTACGAGCAGTACTTC.

This clone was detected once. The genes are TRBV6-1 and TRBJ2-5; 12 bases are a match to TRBD2. CDR3 length equals 15 residues. The ends lost 3 bases at V and 5 bases at J; junction bases unmatched: 4. Germline V CDR1 and CDR2: MNHNS, SASEGT. CDR3 protein: CASSEASGRAETQYF. CDR3 coding DNA: TGTGCCAGCAGTGAGGCTAGCGGGAGGGCTGAGACCCAGTACTTC.

Points on this clone: One end of the junction is discordant with germline, which a read error may explain. The genes are TRBV27 and TRBJ1-1, with 7 bases identical to TRBD1. CDR1 MNHEY and CDR2 SMNVEV come from the germline V gene (reference sequence). The CDR3 covers 15 residues. This CDR3 is CVSSFAGQQNTEAFF. The DNA for the CDR3 is TGTGTCAGCAGTTTTGCGGGACAGCAGAACACTGAAGCTTTCTTT.

The J gene is TRBJ2-1, the V gene TRBV5-4; D ambiguous. Germline V gene sequence: CDR1 SGHNT, CDR2 YYREEE (reference sequence). CDR3 length equals 15 residues. Trimming removed 0 bases from V and 2 bases from J, with 9 bases in between. CDR3 DNA: TGTGCCAGCAGCTTGGGGGCCCGAGCCTACAATGAGCAGTTCTTC. Amino acids: CASSLGARAYNEQFF. The whole variable domain, filled in from reference TRBV5-4 and TRBJ2-1, reads ETGVTQSPTHLIKTRGQQVTLRCSSQSGHNTVSWYQQALGQGPQFIFQYYREEENGRGNFPPRFSGLQFPNYSSELNVNALELDDSALYLCASSLGARAYNEQFFGPGTRLTVL.

V and J are TRBV6-1 and TRBJ2-1; D possibly corresponds to TRBD1 (5 bases). Germline CDR1 and CDR2: MNHNS and SASEGT. V was cut by 6 bases and J by 4 bases, with 13 bases left in between. CDR3 size: 14 residues. In DNA, the CDR3 is TGTGCCAGCAGCGTCAGTGACAGATACAATGAGCAGTTCTTC. Amino acids: CASSVSDRYNEQFF.

In DNA, the CDR3 is TGTGCCAGCAGTGGACTAGCGGGGGGAAAGTACTTC. Amino acid sequence: CASSGLAGGKYF. The chain employs TRBV7-2 and TRBJ2-5; 14 bases match TRBD2. The ends lost 6 bases at V and 12 bases at J; junction bases unmatched: 3. This CDR3 is built from 12 residues. Germline values: CDR1 SGHTA, CDR2 FQGNSA.

V gene TRBV13 combines with J gene TRBJ2-3; D is ambiguous. The CDR3 is 13 amino acids. Trimming stripped 5 bases from V and 0 bases from J, with 6 bases between. Germline V gene lookup returns CDR1 PRHDT and CDR2 FYEKMQ (reference sequence). CDR3 sequence: CASSLTSTDTQYF. CDR3 nucleotides: TGTGCCAGCAGCCTAACTAGCACAGATACGCAGTATTTT.

The chain joins TRBV6-6 to TRBJ1-2; 7 bases agree with TRBD1. The germline gives CDR1 MNHNY, CDR2 SVGAGI (reference sequence). This CDR3 has 16 residues. V gave up 2 bases and J gave up 3 bases; unmatched junction bases: 9. The CDR3 nucleotides read TGTGCCAGCAGTTACACGAGGGACAGCGTTCACTATGGCTACACCTTC. Amino acid sequence: CASSYTRDSVHYGYTF.

V gene TRBV19 combines with J gene TRBJ2-1, with 8 bases lining up with TRBD2. This CDR3 is built from 17 residues. V lost 6 bases and J lost 0; bases outside the gene matches: 10. The germline CDR1 and CDR2 sequences are LNHDA and SQIVND (reference sequence). The CDR3 region is CASRTSEILSSYNEQFF. The CDR3 DNA follows: TGTGCCAGTAGGACTAGCGAGATTCTTAGCTCCTACAATGAGCAGTTCTTC.

Of note for this clone: This sample also contains other DNA sequences that code for the same CDR3. This chain's CDR3 is CASSSGQGSYEQYF. The CDR3 DNA sequence: TGTGCCAGCAGTTCGGGACAGGGAAGCTACGAGCAGTACTTC. This chain joins TRBV27 and TRBJ2-7; TRBD1 agrees at 9 bases. Looked up from germline, CDR1 is MNHEY and CDR2 is SMNVEV (reference sequence). V trimming: 4 bases; J trimming: 3 bases; junction bases outside the gene matches: 4. CDR3 length equals 14 residues.

The table lists this clone with a few counts. The rearrangement joins TRBV27 to TRBJ2-7; TRBD2 is a possible D gene (6 bases). CDR1 is MNHEY, CDR2 SMNVEV, per germline (reference sequence). The CDR3 is 13 amino acids. V gave up 6 bases and J gave up 7 bases, with 16 bases separating them. The CDR3 reads CASSLGSGREQYF. The CDR3 nucleotides read TGTGCCAGCAGCCTAGGATCGGGGAGGGAGCAGTACTTC.

About this clone itself: Other DNA sequences in this specimen translate into the identical CDR3. The J gene is TRBJ2-7, the V gene TRBV28; D is possibly TRBD2 (5 bases). With 2 bases removed from V and 0 bases from J, the gap between germline ends came to 8 bases. Germline CDR1 MDHEN, CDR2 SYDVKM. CDR3 length: 14 amino acids. The chain's CDR3 is CASSLRGGSYEQYF. The CDR3 DNA reads as TGTGCCAGCAGTTTACGGGGTGGCTCCTACGAGCAGTACTTC.

The chain combines TRBV23-1 with TRBJ2-7; a weak D match, TRBD1 (6 bases). TRBV23-1 counts as an open reading frame of uncertain function. Trimming cost V 0 bases and J 0 bases, with 9 bases left between them. CDR3 length: 15 residues. This chain's CDR3 is CASSQSGQFSYEQYF. In DNA, the CDR3 is TGCGCCAGCAGTCAATCTGGACAGTTCTCCTACGAGCAGTACTTC.

This rearrangement joins TRBV9 to TRBJ1-3; D might be TRBD1 (6 bases). Trimming took off 0 bases at V and 2 bases at J, with 9 bases between the two ends. This CDR3 contains 15 residues. Germline assignment: CDR1 SGDLS and CDR2 YYNGEE. The chain's CDR3 is CASSVVGGAGNTIYF. The CDR3 coding sequence is TGTGCCAGCAGCGTAGTAGGGGGAGCTGGAAACACCATATATTTT.

The V and J genes are TRBV19 and TRBJ2-3; D unresolved. The length of the CDR3 is 14 residues. Germline V gene data show CDR1 as LNHDA and CDR2 as SQIVND (reference sequence). The V end was cut by 5 bases, the J end by 0 bases, with 9 bases between. CDR3: CASSPLSSTDTQYF. DNA of the CDR3: TGTGCCAGTAGTCCCTTGAGTAGCACAGATACGCAGTATTTT.

V and J are TRBV7-6 and TRBJ2-5; weak D call: TRBD2 (5 bases). The V gene's germline CDR1 is SGHVS and CDR2 FNYEAQ. Trimming removed 6 bases at V and 0 bases at J, with 14 bases between. This CDR3 is built from 15 residues. DNA for the CDR3: TGTGCCAGCAGTAGTAGGACTCGGTACCAAGAGACCCAGTACTTC. Its protein is CASSSRTRYQETQYF.

This clone was seen a few times. V and J are TRBV6-6 and TRBJ1-5; D ambiguous. V lost 4 bases to trimming and J lost 6 bases, with 13 bases between them. The germline V gene has CDR1 MNHNY and CDR2 SVGAGI (reference sequence). The CDR3 has 14 residues. As DNA, the CDR3 is TGTGCCAGCAGTTTGATGGCAGAAAGTCAGCCCCAGCATTTT. Protein sequence: CASSLMAESQPQHF.

A single count supports this clone. The CDR3 protein is CASSAEQLSSYEQYF. The CDR3 DNA sequence: TGTGCCAGCAGTGCTGAACAGCTCAGCTCCTACGAGCAGTACTTC. The chain uses TRBV2 and TRBJ2-7; D remains unclear. Trimming took off 4 bases at V and 0 bases at J, with 13 bases between the two ends. The CDR3 loop spans 15 amino acids. Germline-derived CDR1 and CDR2 are SNHLY and FYNNEI.

This rearrangement joins TRBV5-6 to TRBJ1-5; weak D call: TRBD1 (6 bases). Trimming shortened V by 2 bases and J by 0 bases, and 9 bases separated the two germline ends. Germline assignment: CDR1 SGHDT and CDR2 YYEEEE. This CDR3 has 15 amino acids. The CDR3 spells CASSFRGYSNQPQHF. Written as DNA, the CDR3 is TGTGCCAGCAGCTTTAGGGGGTATAGCAATCAGCCCCAGCATTTT.

The V gene is TRBV14, the J gene TRBJ2-7; D gene unclear. CDR3 length: 12 amino acids. Germline assignment: CDR1 SGHDN and CDR2 FVKESK. V was clipped by 2 bases and J by 3 bases, with 5 bases between them. The CDR3 sequence: CASSQLGYEQYF. DNA of the CDR3: TGTGCCAGCAGCCAACTCGGCTACGAGCAGTACTTC.

V usage is TRBV2 and J usage is TRBJ1-1; maybe TRBD1 (6 bases). V was pared by 8 bases and J by 7 bases, with 26 bases between. The germline CDR1 and CDR2 sequences are SNHLY and FYNNEI. The CDR3 is 16 amino acids. CDR3 DNA: TGTGCCAGCCGTGGTGGGGGGGCCGGGGGTAATAGTGAAGCTTTCTTT. Its translation: CASRGGGAGGNSEAFF.

This sequence joins TRBV28 and TRBJ2-3, with 7 bases that match TRBD2. Losses at the gene ends were 4 bases for V and 2 bases for J; bases not matched to a gene: 9. The CDR3 totals 16 residues. From germline, CDR1 is MDHEN and CDR2 SYDVKM. The CDR3 loop is CASSSPGEGVTDTQYF. The DNA for the CDR3 is TGTGCCAGCAGTTCCCCGGGGGAGGGAGTCACAGATACGCAGTATTTT.